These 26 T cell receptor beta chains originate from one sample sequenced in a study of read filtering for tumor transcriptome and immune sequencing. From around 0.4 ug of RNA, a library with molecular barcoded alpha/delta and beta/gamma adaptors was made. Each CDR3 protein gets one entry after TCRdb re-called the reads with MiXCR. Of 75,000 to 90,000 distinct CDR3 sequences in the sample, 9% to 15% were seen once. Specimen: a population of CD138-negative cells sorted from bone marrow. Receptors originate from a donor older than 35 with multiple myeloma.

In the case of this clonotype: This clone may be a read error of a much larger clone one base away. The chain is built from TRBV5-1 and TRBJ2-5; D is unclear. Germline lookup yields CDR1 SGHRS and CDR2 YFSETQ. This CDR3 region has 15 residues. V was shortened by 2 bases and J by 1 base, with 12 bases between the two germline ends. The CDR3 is CASSLDTETQETQYF. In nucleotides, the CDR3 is TGCGCCAGCAGCTTAGACACAGAGACCCAAGAGACCCAGTACTTC.

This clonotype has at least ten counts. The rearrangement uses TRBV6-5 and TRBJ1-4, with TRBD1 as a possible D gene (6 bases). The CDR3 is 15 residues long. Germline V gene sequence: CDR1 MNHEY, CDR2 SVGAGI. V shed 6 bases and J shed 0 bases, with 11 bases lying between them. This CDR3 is CASRQTGATNEKLFF. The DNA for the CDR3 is TGTGCCAGCAGACAGACAGGAGCAACTAATGAAAAACTGTTTTTT.

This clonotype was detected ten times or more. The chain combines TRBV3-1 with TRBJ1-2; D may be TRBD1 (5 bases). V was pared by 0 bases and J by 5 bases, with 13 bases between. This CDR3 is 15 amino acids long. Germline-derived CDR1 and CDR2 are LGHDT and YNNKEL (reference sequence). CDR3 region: CASSQDSAGGYGYTF. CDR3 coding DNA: TGTGCCAGCAGCCAAGATTCCGCGGGGGGATATGGCTACACCTTC.

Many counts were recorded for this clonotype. In nucleotides, the CDR3 is TGTGCCAGCAGCTTACAGACTTACAATGAGCAGTTCTTC. As protein: CASSLQTYNEQFF. The gene calls are TRBV7-2 and TRBJ2-1, with D hard to call. Trimming left V 2 bases short and J 4 bases short, with 6 bases between. Germline V gene lookup returns CDR1 SGHTA and CDR2 FQGNSA. The CDR3 is 13 residues long.

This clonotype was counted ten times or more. The CDR3 loop is CASSFTALPGAFF. DNA for the CDR3: TGTGCCAGCAGCTTCACCGCCCTTCCCGGGGCTTTCTTT. The chain has TRBV16 and TRBJ1-1, with unresolved D. Germline V gene sequence: CDR1 KGHSY, CDR2 FQNENV. The CDR3 has 13 amino acids. V lost 5 bases to trimming and J lost 11 bases, with 18 bases between them.

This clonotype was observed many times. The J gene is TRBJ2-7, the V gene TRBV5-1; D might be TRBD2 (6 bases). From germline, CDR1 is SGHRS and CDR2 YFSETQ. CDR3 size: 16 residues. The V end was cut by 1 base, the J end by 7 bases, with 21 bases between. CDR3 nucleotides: TGCGCCAGCAGCTTGACGACCGTCGGACTACCGCAGGAGCAGTACTTC. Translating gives CASSLTTVGLPQEQYF.

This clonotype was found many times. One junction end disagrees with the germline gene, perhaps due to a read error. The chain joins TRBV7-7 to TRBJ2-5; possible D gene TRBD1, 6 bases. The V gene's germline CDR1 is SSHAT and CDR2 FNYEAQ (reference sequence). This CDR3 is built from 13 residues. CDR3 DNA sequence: TGTGCTAGCAGCCGACAGGCAACAGAGACCCAGTACTTC. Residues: CASSRQATETQYF. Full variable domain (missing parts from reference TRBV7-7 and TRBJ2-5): GAGVSQSPRYKVTKRGQDVTLRCDPISSHATLYWYQQALGQGPEFLTYFNYEAQPDKSGLPSDRFSAERPEGSISTLTIQRTEQRDSAMYRCASSRQATETQYFGPGTRLLVL.

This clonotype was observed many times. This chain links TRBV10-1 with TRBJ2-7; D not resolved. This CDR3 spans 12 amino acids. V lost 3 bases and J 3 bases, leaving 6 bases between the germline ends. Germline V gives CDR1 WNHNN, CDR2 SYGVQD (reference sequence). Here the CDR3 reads CASSDRNYEQYF. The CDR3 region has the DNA TGCGCCAGCAGTGACAGGAACTACGAGCAGTACTTC.

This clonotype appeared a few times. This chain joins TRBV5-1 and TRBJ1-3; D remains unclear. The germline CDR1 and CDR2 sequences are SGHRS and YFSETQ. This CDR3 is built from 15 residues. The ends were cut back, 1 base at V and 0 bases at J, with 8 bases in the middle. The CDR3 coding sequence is TGCGCCAGCAGCTTGACCGGAGCCTCTGGAAACACCATATATTTT. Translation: CASSLTGASGNTIYF.

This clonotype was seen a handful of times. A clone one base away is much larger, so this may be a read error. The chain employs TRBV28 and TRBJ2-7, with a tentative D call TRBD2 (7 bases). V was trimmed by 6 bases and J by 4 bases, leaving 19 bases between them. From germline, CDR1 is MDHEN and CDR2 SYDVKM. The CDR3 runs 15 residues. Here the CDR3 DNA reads TGTGCCAGCAGCCCACCGGGACGGGGGGCATACGAGCAGTACTTC. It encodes CASSPPGRGAYEQYF.

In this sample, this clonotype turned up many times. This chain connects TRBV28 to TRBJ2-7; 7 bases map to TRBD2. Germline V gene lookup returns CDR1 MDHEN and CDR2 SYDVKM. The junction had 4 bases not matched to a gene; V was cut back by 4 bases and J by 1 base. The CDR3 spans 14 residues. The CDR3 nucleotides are TGTGCCAGCAGTTCCGGGACTACGTCCTACGAGCAGTACTTC. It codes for CASSSGTTSYEQYF. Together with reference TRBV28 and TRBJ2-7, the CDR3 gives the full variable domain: DVKVTQSSRYLVKRTGEKVFLECVQDMDHENMFWYRQDPGLGLRLIYFSYDVKMKEKGDIPEGYSVSREKKERFSLILESASTNQTSMYLCASSSGTTSYEQYFGPGTRLTVT.

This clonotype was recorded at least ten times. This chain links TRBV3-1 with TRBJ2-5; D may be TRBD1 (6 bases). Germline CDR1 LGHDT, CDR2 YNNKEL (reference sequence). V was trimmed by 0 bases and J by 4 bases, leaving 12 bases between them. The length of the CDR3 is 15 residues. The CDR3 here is CASSQEGHPVETQYF. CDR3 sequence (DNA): TGTGCCAGCAGCCAAGAGGGACATCCGGTAGAGACCCAGTACTTC.

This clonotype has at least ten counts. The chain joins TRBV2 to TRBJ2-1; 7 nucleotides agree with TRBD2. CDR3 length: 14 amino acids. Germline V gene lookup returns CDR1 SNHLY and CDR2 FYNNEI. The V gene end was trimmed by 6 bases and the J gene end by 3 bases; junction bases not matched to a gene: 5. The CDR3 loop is CASRPQRDYNEQFF. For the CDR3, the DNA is TGTGCCAGCAGACCACAGCGGGACTACAATGAGCAGTTCTTC.

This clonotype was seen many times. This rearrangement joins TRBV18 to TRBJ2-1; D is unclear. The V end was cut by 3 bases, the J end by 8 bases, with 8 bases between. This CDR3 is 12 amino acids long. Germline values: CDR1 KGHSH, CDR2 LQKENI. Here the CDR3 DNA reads TGTGCCAGCTCACCTCGTATCGATGAGCAGTTCTTC. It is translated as CASSPRIDEQFF.

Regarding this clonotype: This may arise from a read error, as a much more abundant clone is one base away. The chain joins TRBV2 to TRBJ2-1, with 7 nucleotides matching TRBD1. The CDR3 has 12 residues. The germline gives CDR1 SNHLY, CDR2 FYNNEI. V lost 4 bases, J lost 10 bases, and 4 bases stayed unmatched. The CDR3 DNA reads TGTGCCAGCAGTGGAGGGGGCGACGAGCAGTTCTTC. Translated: CASSGGGDEQFF.

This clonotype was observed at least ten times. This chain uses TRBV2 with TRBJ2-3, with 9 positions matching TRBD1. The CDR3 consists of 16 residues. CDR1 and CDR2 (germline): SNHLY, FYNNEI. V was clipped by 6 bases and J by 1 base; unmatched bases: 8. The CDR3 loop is CASSEQGAPGTDTQYF. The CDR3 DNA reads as TGTGCCAGCAGCGAACAGGGGGCGCCGGGCACAGATACGCAGTATTTT.

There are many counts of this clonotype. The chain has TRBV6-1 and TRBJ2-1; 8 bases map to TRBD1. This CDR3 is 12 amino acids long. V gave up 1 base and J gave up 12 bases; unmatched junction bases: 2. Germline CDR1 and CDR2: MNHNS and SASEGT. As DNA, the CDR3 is TGTGCCAGCAGTGAAGGGACAGGGCGGCAGTTCTTC. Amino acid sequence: CASSEGTGRQFF.

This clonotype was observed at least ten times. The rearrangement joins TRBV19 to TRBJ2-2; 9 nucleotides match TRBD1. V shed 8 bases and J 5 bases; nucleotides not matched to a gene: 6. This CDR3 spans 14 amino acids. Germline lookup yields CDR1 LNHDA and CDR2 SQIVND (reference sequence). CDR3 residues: CASSTGGWTGELFF. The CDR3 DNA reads TGTGCCAGTTCCACAGGGGGCTGGACCGGGGAGCTGTTTTTT.

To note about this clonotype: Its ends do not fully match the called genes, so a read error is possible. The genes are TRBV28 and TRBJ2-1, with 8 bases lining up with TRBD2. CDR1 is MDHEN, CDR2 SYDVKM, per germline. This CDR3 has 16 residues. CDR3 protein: CAGSLTSGSSYNEQFF. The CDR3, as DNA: TGTGCCGGCAGTTTAACGAGCGGGAGCTCCTACAATGAGCAGTTCTTC.

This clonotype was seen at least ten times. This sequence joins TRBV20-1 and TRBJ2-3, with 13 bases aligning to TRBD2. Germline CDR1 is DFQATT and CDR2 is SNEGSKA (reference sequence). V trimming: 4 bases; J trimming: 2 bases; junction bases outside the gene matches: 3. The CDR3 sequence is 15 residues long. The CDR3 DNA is TGCAGTGCTACCACTAGCGGGAGGGTCACAGATACGCAGTATTTT. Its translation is CSATTSGRVTDTQYF.

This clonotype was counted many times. CDR3 loop: CASSYNPSGANVLTF. The CDR3 DNA follows: TGCGCCAGCAGCTATAATCCCTCTGGGGCCAACGTCCTGACTTTC. The V call is TRBV4-1, the J call TRBJ2-6, with unresolved D. Trimming left V 5 bases short and J 0 bases short, with 8 bases between. Per the germline V gene, CDR1 is MGHRA and CDR2 is YSYEKL. The CDR3 consists of 15 residues.

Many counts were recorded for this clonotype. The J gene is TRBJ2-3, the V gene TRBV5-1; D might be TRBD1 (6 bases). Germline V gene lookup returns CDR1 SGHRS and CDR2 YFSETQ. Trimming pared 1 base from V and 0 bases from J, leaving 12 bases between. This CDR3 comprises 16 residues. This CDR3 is CASSLRGQKSTDTQYF. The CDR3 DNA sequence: TGCGCCAGCAGCTTGAGAGGACAGAAGAGCACAGATACGCAGTATTTT.

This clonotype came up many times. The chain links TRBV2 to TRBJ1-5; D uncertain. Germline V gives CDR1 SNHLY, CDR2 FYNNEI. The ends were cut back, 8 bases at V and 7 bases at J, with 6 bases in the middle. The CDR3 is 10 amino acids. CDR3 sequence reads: CASGEQPQHF. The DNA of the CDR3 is TGTGCCAGCGGCGAACAGCCCCAGCATTTT. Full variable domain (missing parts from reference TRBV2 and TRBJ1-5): EPEVTQTPSHQVTQMGQEVILRCVPISNHLYFYWYRQILGQKVEFLVSFYNNEISEKSEIFDDQFSVERPDGSNFTLKIRSTKLEDSAMYFCASGEQPQHFGDGTRLSIL.

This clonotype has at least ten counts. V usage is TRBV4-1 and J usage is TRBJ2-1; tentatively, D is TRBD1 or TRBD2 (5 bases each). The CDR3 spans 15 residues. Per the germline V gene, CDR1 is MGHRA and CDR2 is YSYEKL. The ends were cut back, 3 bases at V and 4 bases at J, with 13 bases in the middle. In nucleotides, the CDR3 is TGCGCCAGCAGCCACGAGGGACCCCATTACAATGAGCAGTTCTTC. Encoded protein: CASSHEGPHYNEQFF.

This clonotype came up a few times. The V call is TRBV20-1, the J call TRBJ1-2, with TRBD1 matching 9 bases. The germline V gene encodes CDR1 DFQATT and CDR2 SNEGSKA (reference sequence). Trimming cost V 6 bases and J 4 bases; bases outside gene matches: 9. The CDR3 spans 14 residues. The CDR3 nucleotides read TGCAGTGCATCTCCATCGACAGGGGGCTATGGCTACACCTTC. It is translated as CSASPSTGGYGYTF.

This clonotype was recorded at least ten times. CDR3 region: CATSFETWGTEAFF. In DNA form, the CDR3 reads TGTGCCACCAGCTTTGAGACTTGGGGCACTGAAGCTTTCTTT. This sequence joins TRBV15 and TRBJ1-1; no clear D gene. Trimming shortened V by 5 bases and J by 4 bases, and 14 bases separated the two germline ends. The length of the CDR3 is 14 residues. Germline V CDR1 and CDR2: LNHNV, YYDKDF (reference sequence).